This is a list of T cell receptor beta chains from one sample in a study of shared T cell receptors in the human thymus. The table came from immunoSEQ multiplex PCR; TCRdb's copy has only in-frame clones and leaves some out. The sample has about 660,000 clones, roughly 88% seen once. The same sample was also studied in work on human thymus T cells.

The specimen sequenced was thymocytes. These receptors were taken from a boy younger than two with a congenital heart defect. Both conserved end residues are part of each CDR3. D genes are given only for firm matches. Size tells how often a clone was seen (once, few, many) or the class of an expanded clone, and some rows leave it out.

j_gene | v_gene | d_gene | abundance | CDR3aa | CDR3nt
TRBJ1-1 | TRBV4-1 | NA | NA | CASTLRPHGDTEAFF | TGCGCCAGCACCCTCCGGCCCCACGGGGACACTGAAGCTTTCTTT
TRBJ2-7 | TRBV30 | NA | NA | CAWRVRGHEQYF | TGTGCCTGGAGGGTCAGGGGCCACGAGCAGTACTTC
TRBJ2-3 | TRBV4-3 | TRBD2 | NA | CASSQAYGGDTDTQYF | TGCGCCAGCAGCCAAGCCTACGGGGGGGACACAGATACGCAGTATTTT
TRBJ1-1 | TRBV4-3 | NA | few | CASSREDGGVTEAFF | TGCGCCAGCAGCCGCGAGGACGGGGGTGTCACTGAAGCTTTCTTT
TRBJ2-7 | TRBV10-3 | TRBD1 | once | CAIRGPDRSGYEQYF | TGTGCCATCAGGGGACCGGACAGGTCGGGGTACGAGCAGTACTTC
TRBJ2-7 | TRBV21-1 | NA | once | CASSTTTGLREQYF | TGTGCCAGCAGCACGACGACAGGGTTACGCGAGCAGTACTTC
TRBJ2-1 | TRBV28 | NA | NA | CASSPGLGKHNEQFF | TGTGCCAGCAGTCCTGGACTGGGAAAACACAATGAGCAGTTCTTC
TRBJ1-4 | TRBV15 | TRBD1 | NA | CATSRDQGQGPEKLFF | TGTGCCACCAGCAGAGATCAGGGACAGGGACCCGAAAAACTGTTTTTT
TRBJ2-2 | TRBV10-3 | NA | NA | CATGGDPAGELFF | TGTGCCACCGGAGGAGATCCAGCCGGGGAGCTGTTTTTT
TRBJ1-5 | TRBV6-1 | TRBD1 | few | CASSLAGTENQPQHF | TGTGCCAGCAGTTTAGCCGGGACAGAAAATCAGCCCCAGCATTTT
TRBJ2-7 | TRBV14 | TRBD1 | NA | CASSPGQGHYEQYF | TGTGCCAGCAGCCCGGGACAGGGCCACTACGAGCAGTACTTC
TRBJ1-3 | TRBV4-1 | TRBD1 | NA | CASSQDKGQFRLGGNTIYF | TGCGCCAGCAGCCAAGATAAGGGACAGTTTCGACTAGGGGGAAACACCATATATTTT
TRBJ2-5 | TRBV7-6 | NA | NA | CASSLRPETQYF | TGTGCCAGCAGTCTACGCCCAGAGACCCAGTACTTC
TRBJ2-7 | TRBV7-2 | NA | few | CASSQNLPKSSYEQYF | TGTGCCAGCAGCCAAAACCTTCCTAAGAGCTCCTACGAGCAGTACTTC
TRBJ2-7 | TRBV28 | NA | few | CASSSGSPSYEQYF | TGTGCCAGCAGTTCAGGCAGCCCTTCCTACGAGCAGTACTTC
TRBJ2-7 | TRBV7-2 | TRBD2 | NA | CASSLVRGGPYEQYF | TGTGCCAGCAGCTTAGTTCGCGGGGGGCCTTACGAGCAGTACTTC
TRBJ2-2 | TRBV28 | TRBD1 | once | CASSTPYRGSTGELFF | TGTGCCAGCAGCACTCCCTACAGGGGGAGCACCGGGGAGCTGTTTTTT
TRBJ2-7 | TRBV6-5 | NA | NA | CASSYRGPSYEQYF | TGTGCCAGCAGTTACAGGGGTCCCTCCTACGAGCAGTACTTC
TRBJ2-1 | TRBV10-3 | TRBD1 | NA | CAIRFRGKWVF | TGTGCCATCAGGTTCAGGGGGAAGTGGGTCTTC
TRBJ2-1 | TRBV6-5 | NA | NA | CARKLHGNEQFF | TGTGCTCGAAAGTTACACGGGAATGAGCAGTTCTTC
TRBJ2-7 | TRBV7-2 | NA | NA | CASSSAGSPPLLYEQYF | TGTGCCAGCAGCTCCGCGGGATCCCCACCTCTACTCTACGAGCAGTACTTC